Below, one TCR beta chain is given with its context. The data were taken from a study of T cell changes during pregnancy in multiple sclerosis. V dropped 4 bases and J dropped 6 bases, with 16 bases sitting between them. There are 14 residues in the CDR3. Per the germline V gene, CDR1 is MGHDK and CDR2 is SYGVNS. The data were produced by immunoSEQ multiplex PCR, yet TCRdb's version contains in-frame clones alone and is incomplete. The sample has roughly 85,000 clones; 80% to 95% are singletons. The chain links TRBV25-1 to TRBJ2-7; D might be TRBD1 (5 bases). The sequence was obtained from a female donor with multiple sclerosis, enrolled in a pregnancy study. The sequencing used peripheral blood, collected in the first trimester of pregnancy. In nucleotides, the CDR3 is TGTGCCAGCAGTGGGGTAGGGGCAGTCTCCGAGCAGTACTTC. Amino acids: CASSGVGAVSEQYF.